This T cell receptor (beta chain) was captured in a study of post-analysis software for immune sequencing data. Study details: Relapsing-remitting, secondary progressive and progressive-relapsing courses of multiple sclerosis were included. Findings and caveats of the study: Same-batch preparations were strongly co-clustered by F measure. Patients with multiple sclerosis recorded significantly lower normalized Chao1 diversity than controls, the study found. Relative to controls, patients had several TRBV segments at higher frequency, with TRBV5-6, TRBV5-1 and TRBV20-1 among these.

The CDR3 contains 14 residues. Germline V gives CDR1 ENHRY, CDR2 SYGVKD. V was pared by 0 bases and J by 4 bases, with 2 bases of the junction left unmatched. Unique molecular identifiers were carried by the TCR beta cDNA libraries. When 1 to 10 million T cells were used, they gave about 550,000 cDNA molecules. TCRdb fed the PCR reads into MiXCR, producing one record per CDR3 protein. The sample lists 450,000 or so distinct CDR3 sequences, roughly 45% occurring once. A word on this clonotype: Antigen unknown.

The rearrangement uses TRBV10-3 and TRBJ1-2; 7 bases align to TRBD1. The clonotype comes from a girl between 5 and 17 years old with multiple sclerosis. The sequencing sample was made of blood. The chain's CDR3 is CAISESTGPYGYTF. CDR3 sequence (DNA): TGTGCCATCAGTGAGTCGACAGGGCCCTATGGCTACACCTTC.